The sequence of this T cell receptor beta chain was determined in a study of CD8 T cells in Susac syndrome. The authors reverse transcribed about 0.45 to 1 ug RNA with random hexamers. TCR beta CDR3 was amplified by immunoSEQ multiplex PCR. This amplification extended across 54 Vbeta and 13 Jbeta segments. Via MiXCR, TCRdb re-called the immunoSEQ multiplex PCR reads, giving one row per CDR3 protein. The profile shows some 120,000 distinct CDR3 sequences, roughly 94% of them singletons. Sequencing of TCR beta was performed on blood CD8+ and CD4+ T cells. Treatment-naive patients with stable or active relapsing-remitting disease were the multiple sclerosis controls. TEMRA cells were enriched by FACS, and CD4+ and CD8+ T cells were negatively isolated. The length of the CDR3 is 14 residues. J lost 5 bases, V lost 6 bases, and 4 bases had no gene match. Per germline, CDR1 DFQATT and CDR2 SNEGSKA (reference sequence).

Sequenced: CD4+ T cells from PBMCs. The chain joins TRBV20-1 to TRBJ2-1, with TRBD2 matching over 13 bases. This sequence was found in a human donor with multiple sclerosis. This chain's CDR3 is CSATTSGRHNEQFF. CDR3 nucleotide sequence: TGCAGTGCCACGACTAGCGGGAGGCACAATGAGCAGTTCTTC.